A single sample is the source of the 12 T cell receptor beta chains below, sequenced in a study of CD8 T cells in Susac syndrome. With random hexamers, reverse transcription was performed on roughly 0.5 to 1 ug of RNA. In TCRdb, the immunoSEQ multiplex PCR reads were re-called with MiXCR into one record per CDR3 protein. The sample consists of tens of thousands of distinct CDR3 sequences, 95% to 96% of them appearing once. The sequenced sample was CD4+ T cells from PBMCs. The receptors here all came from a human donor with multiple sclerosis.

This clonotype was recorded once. The CDR3, as DNA: TGTGCCAGCAGACCTCGGACTAGCGGAAACAATGAGCAGTTCTTC. It yields the protein CASRPRTSGNNEQFF. This chain joins TRBV6-2 or TRBV6-3 and TRBJ2-1; 10 bases fit TRBD2. Germline V gene sequence: CDR1 MNHEY, CDR2 SVGEGT. Trimming at V came to 6 bases and at J to 5 bases, leaving 7 bases not matched to a gene. CDR3 length: 15 residues.

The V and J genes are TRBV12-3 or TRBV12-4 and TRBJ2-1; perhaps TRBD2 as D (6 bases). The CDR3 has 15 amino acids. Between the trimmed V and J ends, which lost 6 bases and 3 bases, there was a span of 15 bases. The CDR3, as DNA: TGTGCCAGCAGGCGGGACTCAACCCTCTACAATGAGCAGTTCTTC. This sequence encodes CASRRDSTLYNEQFF.

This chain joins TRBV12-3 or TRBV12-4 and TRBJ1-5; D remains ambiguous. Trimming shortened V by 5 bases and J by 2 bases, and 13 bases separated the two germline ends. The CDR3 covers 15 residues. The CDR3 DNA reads TGTGCCAGCAGTCGGACGTGGGGTGGCAATCAGCCCCAGCATTTT. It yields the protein CASSRTWGGNQPQHF.

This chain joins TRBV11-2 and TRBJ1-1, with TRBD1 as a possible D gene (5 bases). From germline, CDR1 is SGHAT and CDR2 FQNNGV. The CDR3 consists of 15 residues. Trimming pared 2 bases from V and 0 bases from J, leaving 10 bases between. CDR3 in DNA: TGTGCCAGCAGCTTAATGGGGCGCTTGAACACTGAAGCTTTCTTT. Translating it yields CASSLMGRLNTEAFF.

CDR3 sequence: CSVSGLLNTEAFF. The CDR3 DNA reads TGCAGCGTTTCGGGACTGCTGAACACTGAAGCTTTCTTT. This chain joins TRBV29-1 and TRBJ1-1; tentative D call: TRBD1 (5 bases). CDR1 and CDR2 from the germline V gene are SQVTM and ANQGSEA. This CDR3 spans 13 amino acids. Deletions cut 5 bases from V and 0 bases from J, with 10 bases between.

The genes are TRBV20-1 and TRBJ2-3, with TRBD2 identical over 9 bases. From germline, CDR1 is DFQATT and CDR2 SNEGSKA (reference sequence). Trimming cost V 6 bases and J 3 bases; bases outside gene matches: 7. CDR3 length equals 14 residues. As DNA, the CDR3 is TGCAGTGCCGGGCGGGGGGGCTTGACAGATACGCAGTATTTT. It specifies CSAGRGGLTDTQYF.

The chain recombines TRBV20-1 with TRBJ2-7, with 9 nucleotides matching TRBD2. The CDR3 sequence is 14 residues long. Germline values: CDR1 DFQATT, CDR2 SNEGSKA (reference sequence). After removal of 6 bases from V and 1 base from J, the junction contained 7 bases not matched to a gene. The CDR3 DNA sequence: TGCAGTGCCGCGGGACTAGCTGGGTCCTACGAGCAGTACTTC. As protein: CSAAGLAGSYEQYF.

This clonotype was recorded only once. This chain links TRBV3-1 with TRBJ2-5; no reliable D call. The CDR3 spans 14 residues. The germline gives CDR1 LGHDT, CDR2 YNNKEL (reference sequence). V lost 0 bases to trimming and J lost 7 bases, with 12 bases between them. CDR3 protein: CASSQDGSRWTQYF. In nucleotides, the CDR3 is TGTGCCAGCAGCCAAGATGGGTCGCGTTGGACCCAGTACTTC.

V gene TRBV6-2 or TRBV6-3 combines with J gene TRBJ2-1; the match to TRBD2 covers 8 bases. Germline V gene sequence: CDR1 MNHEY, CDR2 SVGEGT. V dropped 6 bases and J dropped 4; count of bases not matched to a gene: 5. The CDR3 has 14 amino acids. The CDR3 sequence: CASSPGGRYNEQFF. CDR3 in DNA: TGTGCCAGCAGCCCGGGGGGGCGGTACAATGAGCAGTTCTTC.

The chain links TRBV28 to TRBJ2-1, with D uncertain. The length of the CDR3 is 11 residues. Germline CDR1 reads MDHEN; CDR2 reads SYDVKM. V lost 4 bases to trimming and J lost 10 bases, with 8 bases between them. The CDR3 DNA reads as TGTGCCAGCAGTTCCCCCCCGGAGCAGTTCTTC. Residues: CASSSPPEQFF.

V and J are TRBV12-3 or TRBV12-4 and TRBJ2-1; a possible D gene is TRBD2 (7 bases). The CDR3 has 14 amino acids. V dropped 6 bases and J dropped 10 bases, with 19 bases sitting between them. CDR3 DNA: TGTGCCAGCAGGCGCGGGGGCCCGGAGCGGGAGCAGTTCTTC. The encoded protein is CASRRGGPEREQFF.

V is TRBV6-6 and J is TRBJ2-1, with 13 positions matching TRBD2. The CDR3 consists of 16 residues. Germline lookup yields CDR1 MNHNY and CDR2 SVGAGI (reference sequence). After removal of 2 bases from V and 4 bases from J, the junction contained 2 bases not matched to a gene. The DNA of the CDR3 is TGTGCCAGCAGTTACCCGGGACTAGCGGGATACAATGAGCAGTTCTTC. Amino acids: CASSYPGLAGYNEQFF.